Below, 5 T cell receptor beta chains from the same sample are listed, as sequenced in a study of response to subunit inactivated influenza vaccine. MiXCR, applied by TCRdb to the RT-PCR reads, yields one record per CDR3 protein. The sample lists 600,000 to 850,000 distinct CDR3 sequences, around 15% occurring once. Here the sequenced sample was PBMCs from blood, taken less than 15 days before vaccination. Receptors originate from a man aged 45-65 years who received an inactivated influenza vaccine.

This clonotype has a handful of counts. The chain carries TRBV20-1 and TRBJ2-1; 8 bases are a match to TRBD2. CDR1 DFQATT and CDR2 SNEGSKA come from the germline V gene (reference sequence). The trim removed 0 bases at V and 5 bases at J, leaving 3 bases unmatched. The CDR3 extends over 14 amino acids. The CDR3 sequence: CSARELAEDNEQFF. CDR3 nucleotide sequence: TGCAGTGCTAGAGAACTAGCGGAAGACAATGAGCAGTTCTTC.

This clonotype appeared a few times. The chain is built from TRBV7-2 and TRBJ2-5; TRBD2 matches 8 bases. V trimming: 5 bases; J trimming: 0 bases; junction bases outside the gene matches: 2. The germline V gene has CDR1 SGHTA and CDR2 FQGNSA. The CDR3 is 14 amino acids. This CDR3 is CASSPGGNQETQYF. CDR3 in DNA: TGTGCCAGCAGCCCGGGAGGGAACCAAGAGACCCAGTACTTC.

The genes are TRBV5-6 and TRBJ2-3, with TRBD1 matching 9 bases. Trimming took 7 bases from V and 8 from J; bases not matched to a gene: 8. Germline V gene sequence: CDR1 SGHDT, CDR2 YYEEEE. CDR3 length equals 13 residues. In DNA, the CDR3 is TGTGCCAGCCTAACAGGGGGCTGGGGTACGCAGTATTTT. Translation gives CASLTGGWGTQYF.

This chain links TRBV29-1 with TRBJ2-5, with D unresolved. CDR1 is SQVTM and CDR2 is ANQGSEA in the germline V gene. The CDR3 length is 14 residues. V dropped 1 base and J dropped 0 bases, with 9 bases sitting between them. CDR3 in DNA: TGCAGCGTTGAAGGGTCAGTGTACCAAGAGACCCAGTACTTC. The encoded protein is CSVEGSVYQETQYF.

V is TRBV7-2 and J is TRBJ2-3, with 8 bases matching TRBD2. Germline V lookup: CDR1 SGHTA, CDR2 FQGNSA. This CDR3 contains 15 residues. With V trimmed by 5 bases and J by 5 bases, 9 bases remained unmatched. CDR3 DNA: TGTGCCAGCAGCGTGGGTTCTAGCGGGCGAGATACGCAGTATTTT. Residues: CASSVGSSGRDTQYF.